This T cell receptor beta chain was obtained from a study of kidney transplant recipient with SARS-CoV-2 infection. CDR1 is MNHGY and CDR2 is SAAAGT in the germline V gene. This CDR3 is 12 amino acids long. The V segment lost 6 bases and the J segment 5 bases; nucleotides outside the gene matches: 3. The sample holds many counts of this clonotype. TCRdb used MiXCR to reprocess the reads, holding one entry per CDR3 protein. The data show 200,000 to 300,000 distinct CDR3 sequences, 29% seen once. This sequence was found in a male patient aged 25-45 years who had COVID-19 and was a kidney transplant recipient. Some T cells may be provided by the graft donor. J is TRBJ2-7 and V is TRBV6-8; 8 nucleotides agree with TRBD1. Source: a blood sample, taken at baseline and on day 111 from a kidney transplant recipient. The CDR3, as DNA: TGTGCCAGCAGGGACAGGGTTGACGAGCAGTACTTC. Its translation: CASRDRVDEQYF.